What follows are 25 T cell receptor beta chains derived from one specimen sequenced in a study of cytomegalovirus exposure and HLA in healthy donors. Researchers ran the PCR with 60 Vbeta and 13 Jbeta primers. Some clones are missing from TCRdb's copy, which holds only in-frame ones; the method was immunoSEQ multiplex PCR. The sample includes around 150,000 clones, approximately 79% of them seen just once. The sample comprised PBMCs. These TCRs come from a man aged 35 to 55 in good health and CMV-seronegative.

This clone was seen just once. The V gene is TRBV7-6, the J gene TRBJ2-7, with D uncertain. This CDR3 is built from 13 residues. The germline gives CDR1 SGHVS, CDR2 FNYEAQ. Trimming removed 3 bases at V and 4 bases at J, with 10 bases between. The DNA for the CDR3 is TGTGCCAGCAGCTTTCGGGTAGAGTACGAGCAGTACTTC. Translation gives CASSFRVEYEQYF.

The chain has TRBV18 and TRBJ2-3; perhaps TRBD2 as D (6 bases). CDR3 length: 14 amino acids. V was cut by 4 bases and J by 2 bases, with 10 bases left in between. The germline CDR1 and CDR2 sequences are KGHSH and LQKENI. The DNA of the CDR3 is TGTGCCAGCTCACAGGAGGGGCCCACAGATACGCAGTATTTT. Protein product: CASSQEGPTDTQYF.

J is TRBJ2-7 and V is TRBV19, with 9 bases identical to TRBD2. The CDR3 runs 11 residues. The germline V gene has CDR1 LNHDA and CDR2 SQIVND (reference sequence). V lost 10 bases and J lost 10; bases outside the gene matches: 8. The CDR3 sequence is CATRLAGSQYF. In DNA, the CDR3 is TGTGCCACCCGCCTAGCGGGAAGTCAGTACTTC. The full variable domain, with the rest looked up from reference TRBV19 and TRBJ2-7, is DGGITQSPKYLFRKEGQNVTLSCEQNLNHDAMYWYRQDPGQGLRLIYYSQIVNDFQKGDIAEGYSVSREKKESFPLTVTSAQKNPTAFYLCATRLAGSQYFGPGTRLTVT.

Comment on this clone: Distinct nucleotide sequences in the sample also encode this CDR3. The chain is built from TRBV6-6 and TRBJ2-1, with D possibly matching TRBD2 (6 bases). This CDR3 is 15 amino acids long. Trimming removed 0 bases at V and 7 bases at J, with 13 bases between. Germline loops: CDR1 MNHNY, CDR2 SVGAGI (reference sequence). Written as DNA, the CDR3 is TGTGCCAGCAGTTACTCGGGAGGTGGAGGGAATGAGCAGTTCTTC. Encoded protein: CASSYSGGGGNEQFF.

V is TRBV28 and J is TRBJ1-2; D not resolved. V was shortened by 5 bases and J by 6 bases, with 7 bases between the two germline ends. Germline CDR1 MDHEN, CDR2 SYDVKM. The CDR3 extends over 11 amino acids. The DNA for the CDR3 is TGTGCCAGCAGTGTAAGAGATGGCTACACCTTC. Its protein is CASSVRDGYTF.

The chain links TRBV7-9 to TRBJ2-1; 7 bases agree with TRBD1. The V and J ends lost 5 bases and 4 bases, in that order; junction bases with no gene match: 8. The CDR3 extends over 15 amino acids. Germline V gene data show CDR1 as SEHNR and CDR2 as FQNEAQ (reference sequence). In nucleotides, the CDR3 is TGTGCCAGCAGCCCCCGGGGACAGAATTACAATGAGCAGTTCTTC. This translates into CASSPRGQNYNEQFF.

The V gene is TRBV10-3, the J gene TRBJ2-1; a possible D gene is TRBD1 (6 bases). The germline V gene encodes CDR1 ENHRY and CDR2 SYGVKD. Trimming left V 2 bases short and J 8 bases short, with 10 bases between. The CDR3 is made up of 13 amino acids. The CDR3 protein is CAISEVRGDEQFF. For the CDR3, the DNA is TGTGCCATCAGTGAGGTCAGGGGCGATGAGCAGTTCTTC.

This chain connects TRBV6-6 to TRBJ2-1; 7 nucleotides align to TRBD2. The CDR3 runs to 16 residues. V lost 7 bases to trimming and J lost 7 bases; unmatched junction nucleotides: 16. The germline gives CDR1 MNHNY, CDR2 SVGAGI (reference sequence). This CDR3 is CASTRYRAGEGNEQFF. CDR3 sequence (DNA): TGTGCCAGCACCCGATACCGGGCGGGAGAGGGTAATGAGCAGTTCTTC.

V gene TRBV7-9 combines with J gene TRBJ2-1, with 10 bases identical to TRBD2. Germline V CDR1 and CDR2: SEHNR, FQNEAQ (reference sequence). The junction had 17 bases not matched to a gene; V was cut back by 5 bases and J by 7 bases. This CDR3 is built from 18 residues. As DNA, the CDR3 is TGTGCCAGCAGCCCTAATCTAATGAGCGGGAGGGCCACGAATGAGCAGTTCTTC. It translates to CASSPNLMSGRATNEQFF.

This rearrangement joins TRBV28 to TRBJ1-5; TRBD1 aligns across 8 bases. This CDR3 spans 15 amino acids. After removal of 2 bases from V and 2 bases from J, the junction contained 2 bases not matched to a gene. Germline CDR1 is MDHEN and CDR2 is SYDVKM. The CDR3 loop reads CASSLQTGGNQPQHF. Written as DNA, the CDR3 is TGTGCCAGCAGTTTACAGACAGGGGGCAATCAGCCCCAGCATTTT.

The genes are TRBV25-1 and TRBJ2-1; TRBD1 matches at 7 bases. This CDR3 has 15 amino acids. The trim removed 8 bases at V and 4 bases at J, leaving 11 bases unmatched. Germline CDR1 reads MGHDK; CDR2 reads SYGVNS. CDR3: CASQEGRGQYNEQFF. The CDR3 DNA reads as TGTGCCAGCCAAGAAGGTAGGGGGCAATACAATGAGCAGTTCTTC.

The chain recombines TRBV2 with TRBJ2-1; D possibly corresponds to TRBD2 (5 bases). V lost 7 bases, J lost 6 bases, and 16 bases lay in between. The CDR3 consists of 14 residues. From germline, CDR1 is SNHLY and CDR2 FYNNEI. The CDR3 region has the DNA TGTGCCAGCAATCCTACCACTAGGACCAATGAGCAGTTCTTC. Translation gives CASNPTTRTNEQFF.

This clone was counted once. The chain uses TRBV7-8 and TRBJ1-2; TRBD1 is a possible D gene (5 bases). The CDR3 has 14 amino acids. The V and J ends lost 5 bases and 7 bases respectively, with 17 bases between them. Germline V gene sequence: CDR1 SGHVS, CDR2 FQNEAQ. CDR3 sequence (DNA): TGTGCCAGCAGCGAAAGACCCAGGGCAGGTGGCTACACCTTC. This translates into CASSERPRAGGYTF.

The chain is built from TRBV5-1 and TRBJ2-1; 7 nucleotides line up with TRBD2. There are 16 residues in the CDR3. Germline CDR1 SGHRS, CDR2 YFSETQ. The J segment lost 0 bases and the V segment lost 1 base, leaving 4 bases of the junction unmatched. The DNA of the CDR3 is TGCGCCAGCAGCTTGAGGCGGGAGTTCTCCTACAATGAGCAGTTCTTC. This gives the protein CASSLRREFSYNEQFF.

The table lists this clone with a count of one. The CDR3 nucleotides read TGTGCCAGCGCGCGGGTGGAAGCCTACGAGCAGTACTTC. Its protein is CASARVEAYEQYF. The chain joins TRBV11-2 to TRBJ2-7; D might be TRBD2 (5 bases). V was cut by 8 bases and J by 2 bases, with 13 bases left in between. The CDR3 runs to 13 residues. The V gene's germline CDR1 is SGHAT and CDR2 FQNNGV. Filled out from reference TRBV11-2 and TRBJ2-7, the complete variable domain reads EAGVAQSPRYKIIEKRQSVAFWCNPISGHATLYWYQQILGQGPKLLIQFQNNGVVDDSQLPKDRFSAERLKGVDSTLKIQPAKLEDSAVYLCASARVEAYEQYFGPGTRLTVT.

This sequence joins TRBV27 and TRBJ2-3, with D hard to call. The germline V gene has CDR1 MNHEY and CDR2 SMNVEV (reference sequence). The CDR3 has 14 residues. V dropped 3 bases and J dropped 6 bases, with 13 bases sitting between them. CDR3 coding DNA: TGTGCCAGCAGTTTGGTCCCCCTGCGGGATACGCAGTATTTT. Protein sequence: CASSLVPLRDTQYF.

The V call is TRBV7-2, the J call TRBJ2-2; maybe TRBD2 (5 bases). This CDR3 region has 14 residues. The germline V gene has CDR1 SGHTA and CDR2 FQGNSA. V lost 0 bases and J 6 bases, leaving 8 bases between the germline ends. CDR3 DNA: TGTGCCAGCAGCTTAGCTTCAGCGGCCGGGGAGCTGTTTTTT. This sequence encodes CASSLASAAGELFF.

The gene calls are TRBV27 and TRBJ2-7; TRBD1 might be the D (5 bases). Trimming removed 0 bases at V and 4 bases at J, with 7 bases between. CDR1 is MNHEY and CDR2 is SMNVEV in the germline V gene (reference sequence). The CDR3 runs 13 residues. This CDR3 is CASSLSQGYEQYF. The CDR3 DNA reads TGTGCCAGCAGTTTATCCCAGGGTTACGAGCAGTACTTC.

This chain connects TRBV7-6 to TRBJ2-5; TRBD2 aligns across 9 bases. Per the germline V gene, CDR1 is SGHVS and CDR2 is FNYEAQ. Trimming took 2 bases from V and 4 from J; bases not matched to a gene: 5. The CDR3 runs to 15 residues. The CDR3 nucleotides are TGTGCCAGCAGCTTATTAGCGGGAGTTTTAGAGACCCAGTACTTC. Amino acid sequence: CASSLLAGVLETQYF.

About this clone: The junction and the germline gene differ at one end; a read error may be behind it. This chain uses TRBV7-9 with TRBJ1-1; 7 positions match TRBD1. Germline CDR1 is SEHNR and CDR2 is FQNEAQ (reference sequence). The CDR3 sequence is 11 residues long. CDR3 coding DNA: TGTTCCAGCACCCCGACAGGGGAAGCTTTCTTT. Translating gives CSSTPTGEAFF.

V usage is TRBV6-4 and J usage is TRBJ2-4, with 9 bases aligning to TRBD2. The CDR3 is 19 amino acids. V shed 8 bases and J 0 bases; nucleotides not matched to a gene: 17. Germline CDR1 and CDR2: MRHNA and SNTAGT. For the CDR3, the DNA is TGTGCCAGCCGTAATTGGAGGAGCAGCGGGAGGAGAGCCAAAAACATTCAGTACTTC. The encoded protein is CASRNWRSSGRRAKNIQYF.

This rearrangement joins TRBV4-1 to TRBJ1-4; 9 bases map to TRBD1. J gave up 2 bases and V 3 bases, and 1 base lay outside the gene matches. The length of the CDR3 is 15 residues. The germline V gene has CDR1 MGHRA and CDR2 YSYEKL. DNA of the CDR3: TGCGCCAGCAGCCATGGGACAGGGACTAATGAAAAACTGTTTTTT. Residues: CASSHGTGTNEKLFF.

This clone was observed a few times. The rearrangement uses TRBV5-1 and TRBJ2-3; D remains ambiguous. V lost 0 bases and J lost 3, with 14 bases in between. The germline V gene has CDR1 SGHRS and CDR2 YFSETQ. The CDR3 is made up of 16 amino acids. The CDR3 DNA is TGCGCCAGCAGCTTGGACAATAGGAGTGGGACAGATACGCAGTATTTT. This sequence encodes CASSLDNRSGTDTQYF.

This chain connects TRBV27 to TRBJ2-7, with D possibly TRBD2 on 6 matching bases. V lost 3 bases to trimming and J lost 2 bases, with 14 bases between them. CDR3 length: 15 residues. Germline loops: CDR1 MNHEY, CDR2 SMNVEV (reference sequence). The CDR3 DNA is TGTGCCAGCAGTTTTGGGGCGGGATCAACCTACGAGCAGTACTTC. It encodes CASSFGAGSTYEQYF.

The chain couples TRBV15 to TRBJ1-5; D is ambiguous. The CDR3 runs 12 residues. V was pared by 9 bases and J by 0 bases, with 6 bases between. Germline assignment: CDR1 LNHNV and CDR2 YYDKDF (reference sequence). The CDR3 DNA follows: TGTGCCACTTCCAATAGCAATCAGCCCCAGCATTTT. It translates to CATSNSNQPQHF.